Listed below are T cell receptor beta chains from one sample, sequenced in a study of T cells in Graves' hyperthyroidism and ophthalmopathy. Each CDR3 protein is one row after TCRdb ran MiXCR on the multiplex PCR reads. The table shows about 350,000 distinct CDR3 sequences, with approximately 15% occurring only once. Input material: blood. These receptors were obtained from a woman in her 30s with Graves' hyperthyroidism. Each CDR3 is given with its conserved first and last residue. Fields, in order: D gene, clone size, J gene, V gene, CDR3 DNA, CDR3 protein. A D gene is named only where the DNA matches it firmly. Expanded clones get a size class; other rows say once, few or many, or leave the size out.

d_call: TRBD1; clone_size: .; j_call: TRBJ2-7; v_call: TRBV29-1; cdr3_nt: TGCAGCGTTGTCCGGGACAGGGGCTACGAGCAGTACTTC; cdr3_aa: CSVVRDRGYEQYF
d_call: .; clone_size: many; j_call: TRBJ2-7; v_call: TRBV12-3/TRBV12-4; cdr3_nt: TGTGCCAGCAGTCTCCCCGAGACTAGGCGGCTAGGTGAGCAGTACTTC; cdr3_aa: CASSLPETRRLGEQYF
d_call: TRBD1; clone_size: many; j_call: TRBJ1-1; v_call: TRBV28; cdr3_nt: TGTGCCAGCAGGTCGATCGGGACAGGGCACACTGAAGCTTTCTTT; cdr3_aa: CASRSIGTGHTEAFF
d_call: .; clone_size: .; j_call: TRBJ2-3; v_call: TRBV3-1; cdr3_nt: TGTGCCAGCAGCCAAGATGCGACGGGATGGGATACGCAGTATTTT; cdr3_aa: CASSQDATGWDTQYF
d_call: .; clone_size: many; j_call: TRBJ2-1; v_call: TRBV12-3/TRBV12-4; cdr3_nt: TGTGCCAGCAGTTTAGCCGGGGTTGGCAATGAGCAGTTCTTC; cdr3_aa: CASSLAGVGNEQFF
d_call: .; clone_size: .; j_call: TRBJ2-6; v_call: TRBV19; cdr3_nt: TGTGCCAGTAGGGGGCCATCTGGGGCCAACGTCCTGACTTTC; cdr3_aa: CASRGPSGANVLTF
d_call: TRBD1; clone_size: many; j_call: TRBJ1-5; v_call: TRBV7-9; cdr3_nt: TGTGCCAGCAGCCCGACAGGGGTTGGCCTACAGCCCCAGCATTTT; cdr3_aa: CASSPTGVGLQPQHF
d_call: TRBD1; clone_size: many; j_call: TRBJ2-7; v_call: TRBV27; cdr3_nt: TGTGCCAGCAGACCCGTACAGGGGGCAAAATACGAGCAGTACTTC; cdr3_aa: CASRPVQGAKYEQYF
d_call: .; clone_size: few; j_call: TRBJ2-7; v_call: TRBV20-1; cdr3_nt: TGCAGTGCTAGCGGTGGGGCCTACGAGCAGTACTTC; cdr3_aa: CSASGGAYEQYF
d_call: .; clone_size: .; j_call: TRBJ2-1; v_call: TRBV20-1; cdr3_nt: TGCAGTGCTAGAGTGTGGGATGAGCAGTTCTTC; cdr3_aa: CSARVWDEQFF
d_call: .; clone_size: many; j_call: TRBJ1-2; v_call: TRBV27; cdr3_nt: TGTGCCAGCCGCGAGGGCCCATCTTTCTATGGCTACACCTTC; cdr3_aa: CASREGPSFYGYTF
d_call: .; clone_size: many; j_call: TRBJ2-7; v_call: TRBV11-2; cdr3_nt: TGTGCCAGCAGCTTACCCCGGGTCCTGACCTACGAGCAGTACTTC; cdr3_aa: CASSLPRVLTYEQYF
d_call: .; clone_size: .; j_call: TRBJ1-3; v_call: TRBV6-5; cdr3_nt: TGTGCCAGCAGTTACGGGACCTCTGGAAACACCATATATTTT; cdr3_aa: CASSYGTSGNTIYF
d_call: .; clone_size: many; j_call: TRBJ2-1; v_call: TRBV3-1; cdr3_nt: TGTGCCAGCAGCCTCATTTCGAGCGGGGAGCAGTTCTTC; cdr3_aa: CASSLISSGEQFF
d_call: TRBD1; clone_size: many; j_call: TRBJ1-3; v_call: TRBV6-1; cdr3_nt: TGTGCCAGCAGCCCGGGGACAGTGGCTGGAAACACCATATATTTT; cdr3_aa: CASSPGTVAGNTIYF
d_call: TRBD1; clone_size: many; j_call: TRBJ2-2; v_call: TRBV6-1; cdr3_nt: TGTGCCAGCAGTTCTCCCGGGACAGGGGGTTTCGGGGAGCTGTTTTTT; cdr3_aa: CASSSPGTGGFGELFF
d_call: TRBD1; clone_size: many; j_call: TRBJ2-1; v_call: TRBV11-2; cdr3_nt: TGTGCCAGCAGCTTAGCCGACAGGGTCGCGAATGAGCAGTTCTTC; cdr3_aa: CASSLADRVANEQFF
d_call: .; clone_size: many; j_call: TRBJ2-5; v_call: TRBV7-9; cdr3_nt: TGTGCCAGCAGCCCGCGAGGAGGGACCCAGTACTTC; cdr3_aa: CASSPRGGTQYF
d_call: .; clone_size: many; j_call: TRBJ1-5; v_call: TRBV20-1; cdr3_nt: TGCAGTGCTCTCTTCAGGGGAGGGGATCAGCCCCAGCATTTT; cdr3_aa: CSALFRGGDQPQHF
d_call: .; clone_size: many; j_call: TRBJ2-1; v_call: TRBV2; cdr3_nt: TGTGCCAGCAGTGGAGGGAAGCAGTTCTTC; cdr3_aa: CASSGGKQFF
d_call: .; clone_size: .; j_call: TRBJ2-1; v_call: TRBV10-3; cdr3_nt: TGTGCCATCGGAGGGAATGAGCAGTTCTTC; cdr3_aa: CAIGGNEQFF
d_call: TRBD1; clone_size: many; j_call: TRBJ1-1; v_call: TRBV28; cdr3_nt: TGTGCCATCAAACCTAACAGGGGGAACACTGAAGCTTTCTTT; cdr3_aa: CAIKPNRGNTEAFF
d_call: .; clone_size: .; j_call: TRBJ2-1; v_call: TRBV3-1; cdr3_nt: TGTGCCAGCAGCCCCCCGAGCGGCTACAATGAGCAGTTCTTC; cdr3_aa: CASSPPSGYNEQFF
d_call: TRBD1; clone_size: many; j_call: TRBJ1-1; v_call: TRBV28; cdr3_nt: TGTGCCAGCAGTTTTTGGGGTACAGGGGGAATGACTGAAGCTTTCTTT; cdr3_aa: CASSFWGTGGMTEAFF
d_call: TRBD1; clone_size: .; j_call: TRBJ2-1; v_call: TRBV3-1; cdr3_nt: TGTGCCAGCAGCCAATATAGGGGGCCGGGAAATGAGCAGTTCTTC; cdr3_aa: CASSQYRGPGNEQFF
d_call: .; clone_size: few; j_call: TRBJ2-1; v_call: TRBV2; cdr3_nt: TGTGCCAGCAGCCGGGACCTCTCCTACAATGAGCAGTTCTTC; cdr3_aa: CASSRDLSYNEQFF
d_call: TRBD1; clone_size: many; j_call: TRBJ1-1; v_call: TRBV6-2/TRBV6-3; cdr3_nt: TGTGCCAGCAGTCTAACAGGGGGAGAAGCTTTCTTT; cdr3_aa: CASSLTGGEAFF
d_call: TRBD1; clone_size: many; j_call: TRBJ2-7; v_call: TRBV6-2/TRBV6-3; cdr3_nt: TGTGCCAGCAGTTACGCTTCCGGACAGGGGGTTACCTATAGCTCCTACGAGCAGTACTTC; cdr3_aa: CASSYASGQGVTYSSYEQYF
d_call: TRBD2; clone_size: .; j_call: TRBJ2-3; v_call: TRBV25-1; cdr3_nt: TGTGCCAGCAGTGAGCGGGAGCCCACAGATACGCAGTATTTT; cdr3_aa: CASSEREPTDTQYF
d_call: .; clone_size: few; j_call: TRBJ2-3; v_call: TRBV5-6; cdr3_nt: TGTGCCAGCAGCGTTGGGGTAGTTGGCTCTGATACGCAGTATTTT; cdr3_aa: CASSVGVVGSDTQYF
d_call: TRBD2; clone_size: many; j_call: TRBJ2-4; v_call: TRBV7-2; cdr3_nt: TGTGCCAGCAGCCCGGGCATGGCGGGGGGAAACATTCAGTACTTC; cdr3_aa: CASSPGMAGGNIQYF
d_call: .; clone_size: many; j_call: TRBJ1-1; v_call: TRBV11-2; cdr3_nt: TGTGCCAGCAGCTTAGAGATAGCCCCCCGCGGGACTGAAGCTTTCTTT; cdr3_aa: CASSLEIAPRGTEAFF
d_call: TRBD2; clone_size: many; j_call: TRBJ2-1; v_call: TRBV29-1; cdr3_nt: TGCAGCGTTGAAGGGGAGGGAGGACTAGCGGTGGGAGATGAGCAGTTCTTC; cdr3_aa: CSVEGEGGLAVGDEQFF
d_call: .; clone_size: few; j_call: TRBJ2-1; v_call: TRBV6-1; cdr3_nt: TGTGCCAGCATCCCCGGGACAACCATAGGGAATGAGCAGTTCTTC; cdr3_aa: CASIPGTTIGNEQFF
d_call: .; clone_size: few; j_call: TRBJ1-2; v_call: TRBV7-9; cdr3_nt: TGTGCCAGCAGCTTGAAGGCCGGGACAAACTATGGCTACACCTTC; cdr3_aa: CASSLKAGTNYGYTF
d_call: .; clone_size: .; j_call: TRBJ2-5; v_call: TRBV7-2; cdr3_nt: TGTGCCAGCAGCTTCAAGGGACCCGGGGAGACCCAGTACTTC; cdr3_aa: CASSFKGPGETQYF
d_call: TRBD1; clone_size: .; j_call: TRBJ2-1; v_call: TRBV28; cdr3_nt: TGTGCCAGCAGACGTCCCGGGACAGGGTACGACAATGAGCAGTTCTTC; cdr3_aa: CASRRPGTGYDNEQFF
d_call: .; clone_size: few; j_call: TRBJ2-1; v_call: TRBV6-2/TRBV6-3; cdr3_nt: TGTGCCAGCAGACAGATAGAAGTGGTACATGAGCAGTTCTTC; cdr3_aa: CASRQIEVVHEQFF
d_call: .; clone_size: .; j_call: TRBJ1-1; v_call: TRBV4-1; cdr3_nt: TGCGCCAGCAGCCAAGGCGTCGCAGTTAGATGGGACACTGAAGCTTTCTTT; cdr3_aa: CASSQGVAVRWDTEAFF
d_call: .; clone_size: many; j_call: TRBJ2-3; v_call: TRBV10-3; cdr3_nt: TGTGCCGCGGGACGGACAGATACGCAGTATTTT; cdr3_aa: CAAGRTDTQYF
d_call: .; clone_size: many; j_call: TRBJ2-3; v_call: TRBV20-1; cdr3_nt: TGCAGTGCTTATAAGAGAGGATCGGTTGAAATTGGGAGCACAGATACGCAGTATTTT; cdr3_aa: CSAYKRGSVEIGSTDTQYF
d_call: .; clone_size: many; j_call: TRBJ2-7; v_call: TRBV20-1; cdr3_nt: TGCAGTGCTAGAGGTCCGGGCCCTGATCGGATCCACGAGCAGTACTTC; cdr3_aa: CSARGPGPDRIHEQYF
d_call: TRBD2; clone_size: .; j_call: TRBJ2-1; v_call: TRBV18; cdr3_nt: TGTGCCAGTCAGACTAGCTTCGGTGAGCAGTTCTTC; cdr3_aa: CASQTSFGEQFF
d_call: .; clone_size: few; j_call: TRBJ2-6; v_call: TRBV20-1; cdr3_nt: TGCAGTGCTAACAACGGGGCCAACGTCCTGACTTTC; cdr3_aa: CSANNGANVLTF
d_call: .; clone_size: few; j_call: TRBJ2-1; v_call: TRBV4-1; cdr3_nt: TGCGCCAGCAGCCCAAGCCGGGGGTACAATGAGCAGTTCTTC; cdr3_aa: CASSPSRGYNEQFF
d_call: .; clone_size: many; j_call: TRBJ1-2; v_call: TRBV15; cdr3_nt: TGTGCCACCAGCAGAGCCGACGGGGACTATGGCTACACCTTC; cdr3_aa: CATSRADGDYGYTF
d_call: .; clone_size: .; j_call: TRBJ1-1; v_call: TRBV5-5; cdr3_nt: TGTGCCAGCAGCTTGGACAGCCAGAACACTGAAGCTTTCTTT; cdr3_aa: CASSLDSQNTEAFF